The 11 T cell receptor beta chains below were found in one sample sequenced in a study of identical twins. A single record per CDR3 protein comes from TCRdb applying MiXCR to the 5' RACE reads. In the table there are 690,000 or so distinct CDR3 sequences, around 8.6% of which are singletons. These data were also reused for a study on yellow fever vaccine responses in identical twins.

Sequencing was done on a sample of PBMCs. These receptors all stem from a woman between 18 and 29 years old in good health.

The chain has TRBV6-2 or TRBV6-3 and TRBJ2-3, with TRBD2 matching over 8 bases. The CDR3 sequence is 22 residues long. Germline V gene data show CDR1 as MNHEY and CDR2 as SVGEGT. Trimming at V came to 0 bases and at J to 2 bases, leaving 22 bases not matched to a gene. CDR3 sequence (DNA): TGTGCCAGCAGTTACTCCCTCAGGGGAGCGGGGGACCTCTCCCCGAACACAGATACGCAGTATTTT. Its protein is CASSYSLRGAGDLSPNTDTQYF.

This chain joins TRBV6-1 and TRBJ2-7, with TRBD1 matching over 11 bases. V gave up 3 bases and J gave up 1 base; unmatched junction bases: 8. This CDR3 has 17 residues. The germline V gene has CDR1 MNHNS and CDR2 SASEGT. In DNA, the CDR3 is TGTGCCAGCAGTGACCATGGACAGGGGGCAGGGTCCTACGAGCAGTACTTC. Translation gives CASSDHGQGAGSYEQYF.

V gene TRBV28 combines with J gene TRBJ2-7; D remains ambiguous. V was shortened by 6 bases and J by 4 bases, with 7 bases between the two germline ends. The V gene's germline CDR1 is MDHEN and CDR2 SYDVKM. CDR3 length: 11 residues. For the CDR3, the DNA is TGTGCCAGCAGCGTACAGTACGAGCAGTACTTC. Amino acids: CASSVQYEQYF.

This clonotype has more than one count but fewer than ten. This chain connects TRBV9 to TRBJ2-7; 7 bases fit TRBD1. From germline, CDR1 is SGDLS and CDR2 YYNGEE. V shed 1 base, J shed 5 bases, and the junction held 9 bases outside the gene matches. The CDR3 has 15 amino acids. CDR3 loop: CASSVIATGSDEQYF. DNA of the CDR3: TGTGCCAGCAGCGTAATCGCGACAGGGTCAGACGAGCAGTACTTC.

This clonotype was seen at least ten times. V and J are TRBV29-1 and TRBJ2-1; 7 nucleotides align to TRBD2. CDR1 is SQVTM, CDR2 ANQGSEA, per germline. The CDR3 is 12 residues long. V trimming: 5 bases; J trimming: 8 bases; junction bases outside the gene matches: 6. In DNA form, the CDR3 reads TGCAGCGTTTCCAGCGGGGTCTATGAGCAGTTCTTC. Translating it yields CSVSSGVYEQFF.

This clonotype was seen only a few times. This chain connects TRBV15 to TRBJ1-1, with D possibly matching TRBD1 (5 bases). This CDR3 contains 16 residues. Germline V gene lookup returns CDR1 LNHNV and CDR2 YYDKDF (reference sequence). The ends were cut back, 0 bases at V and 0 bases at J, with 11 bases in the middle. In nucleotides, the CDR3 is TGTGCCACCAGCAGAGATCCGGGGGTTATGAACACTGAAGCTTTCTTT. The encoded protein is CATSRDPGVMNTEAFF.

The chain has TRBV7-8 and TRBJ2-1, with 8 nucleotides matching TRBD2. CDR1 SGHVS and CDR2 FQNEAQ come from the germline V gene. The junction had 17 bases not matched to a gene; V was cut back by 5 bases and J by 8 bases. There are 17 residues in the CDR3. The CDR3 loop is CASSAAGKAGVGYEQFF. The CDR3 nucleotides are TGTGCCAGCAGCGCCGCCGGTAAAGCGGGAGTAGGGTATGAGCAGTTCTTC.

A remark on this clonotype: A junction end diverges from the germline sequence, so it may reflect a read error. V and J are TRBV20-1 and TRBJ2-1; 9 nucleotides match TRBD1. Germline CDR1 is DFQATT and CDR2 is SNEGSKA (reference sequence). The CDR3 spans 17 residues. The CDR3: CCARETPGTGIQFEQFF. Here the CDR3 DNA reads TGCTGTGCTAGAGAAACCCCCGGGACAGGGATTCAGTTTGAGCAGTTCTTC.

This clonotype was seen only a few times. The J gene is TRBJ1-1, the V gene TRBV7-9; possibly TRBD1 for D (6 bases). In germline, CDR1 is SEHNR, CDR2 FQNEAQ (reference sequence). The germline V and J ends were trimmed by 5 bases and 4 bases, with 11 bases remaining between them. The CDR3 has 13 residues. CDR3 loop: CASSATGSTEAFF. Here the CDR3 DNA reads TGTGCCAGCAGCGCAACAGGGAGCACTGAAGCTTTCTTT.

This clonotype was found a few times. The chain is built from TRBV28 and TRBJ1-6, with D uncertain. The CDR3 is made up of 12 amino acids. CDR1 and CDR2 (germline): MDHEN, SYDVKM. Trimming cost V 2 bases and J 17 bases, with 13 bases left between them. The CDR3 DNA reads TGTGCCAGCAGTTTAACTTTCTCCCCAATCCACTTT. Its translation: CASSLTFSPIHF. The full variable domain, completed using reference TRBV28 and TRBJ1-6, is DVKVTQSSRYLVKRTGEKVFLECVQDMDHENMFWYRQDPGLGLRLIYFSYDVKMKEKGDIPEGYSVSREKKERFSLILESASTNQTSMYLCASSLTFSPIHFGNGTRLTVT.

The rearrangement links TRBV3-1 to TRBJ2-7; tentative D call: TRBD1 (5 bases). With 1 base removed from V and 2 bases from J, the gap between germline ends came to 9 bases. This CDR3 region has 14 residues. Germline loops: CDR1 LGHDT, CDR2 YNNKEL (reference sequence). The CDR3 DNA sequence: TGTGCCAGCAGCCAAGTGCTCAGGGCCTACGAGCAGTACTTC. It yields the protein CASSQVLRAYEQYF.